Below are 18 T cell receptor beta chains sequenced from a single sample in a study of T cells in Graves' hyperthyroidism and ophthalmopathy. There were TCR beta CDR3 regions amplified from RNA transcripts. First-round RT-PCR of the TCR CDR3 relied on the HTBI primer set. TCRdb passed the multiplex PCR reads through MiXCR, listing each CDR3 protein once. This sample has roughly 420,000 distinct CDR3 sequences, with around a sixth found just once. Input material: blood. The receptors stem from a woman aged 18 to 35 with Graves' hyperthyroidism.

The chain couples TRBV4-2 to TRBJ2-2, with a possible D match to TRBD2 (5 bases). The ends were cut back, 6 bases at V and 10 bases at J, with 24 bases in the middle. This CDR3 comprises 16 residues. Germline assignment: CDR1 LGHNA and CDR2 YNFKEQ. The CDR3 loop is CASSPGWSAGGQELFF. CDR3 nucleotides: TGTGCCAGCAGTCCCGGATGGTCGGCAGGAGGCCAGGAGCTGTTTTTT.

The V call is TRBV7-2, the J call TRBJ2-6; 11 bases fit TRBD1. This CDR3 spans 18 amino acids. V shed 5 bases and J 0 bases; nucleotides not matched to a gene: 6. Germline V lookup: CDR1 SGHTA, CDR2 FQGNSA. CDR3 region: CASSPPGTGGSGANVLTF. CDR3 nucleotide sequence: TGTGCCAGCAGCCCTCCTGGGACAGGGGGCTCTGGGGCCAACGTCCTGACTTTC.

The CDR3 nucleotides read TGCGCCAGCAGCCTCCGGCGGGGGGGCGGGGTGAATGAGCAGTTCTTC. Its protein is CASSLRRGGGVNEQFF. The chain combines TRBV5-1 with TRBJ2-1; 9 bases agree with TRBD2. V lost 4 bases to trimming and J lost 7 bases; unmatched junction nucleotides: 12. This CDR3 region has 16 residues. CDR1 is SGHRS, CDR2 YFSETQ, per germline.

Concerning this clonotype itself: One base away lies a much larger clone, so this may be a sequencing read error. The rearrangement joins TRBV20-1 to TRBJ2-4; 7 positions match TRBD2. CDR1 is DFQATT and CDR2 is SNEGSKA in the germline V gene (reference sequence). V lost 6 bases to trimming and J lost 1 base; unmatched junction nucleotides: 12. The CDR3 spans 16 residues. The CDR3 region has the DNA TGCAGTGCCAAATTCCGGGGGAGGGCGGCCAAAAACATTCAGTACTTC. Its translation is CSAKFRGRAAKNIQYF.

Ten or more counts support this clonotype. The chain couples TRBV12-3 or TRBV12-4 to TRBJ1-4; maybe TRBD1 (5 bases). V shed 6 bases and J shed 0 bases, with 8 bases lying between them. The CDR3 loop spans 14 amino acids. The DNA of the CDR3 is TGTGCCAGCAGCCGGGGGGCAACTAATGAAAAACTGTTTTTT. Its protein product is CASSRGATNEKLFF.

The sample holds many counts of this clonotype. The gene calls are TRBV2 and TRBJ1-1, with D possibly being TRBD1 (5 bases). The CDR3 spans 15 residues. CDR1 SNHLY and CDR2 FYNNEI come from the germline V gene. V lost 2 bases and J 5 bases, leaving 15 bases between the germline ends. The CDR3 DNA reads TGTGCCAGCAGTGAATACCTCCAGGGAGGGACTGAAGCTTTCTTT. Translation gives CASSEYLQGGTEAFF.

To note about this clonotype: A read error is possible here, since a much larger clone lies one base away. The V call is TRBV7-3, the J call TRBJ2-7; D is undetermined. The CDR3 spans 14 residues. Germline CDR1 reads SGHTA; CDR2 reads FQGTGA. Trimming left V 1 base short and J 5 bases short, with 12 bases between. The CDR3 DNA reads as TGTGCCAGCAGCTTAAGTGGAGATGATAACGAGCAGTACTTC. Its protein product is CASSLSGDDNEQYF.

The rearrangement uses TRBV3-1 and TRBJ1-2, with D unresolved. V gave up 6 bases and J gave up 2 bases, with 10 bases separating them. Germline lookup yields CDR1 LGHDT and CDR2 YNNKEL (reference sequence). The CDR3 is made up of 13 amino acids. CDR3 sequence reads: CASSWAINYGYTF. In DNA form, the CDR3 reads TGTGCCAGCAGTTGGGCTATCAACTATGGCTACACCTTC.

This clonotype came up many times. This chain links TRBV28 with TRBJ2-5, with TRBD1 matching 9 bases. Germline V lookup: CDR1 MDHEN, CDR2 SYDVKM. The CDR3 consists of 13 residues. The V gene end was trimmed by 5 bases and the J gene end by 6 bases; junction bases not matched to a gene: 4. CDR3 region: CASSIGQGQTQYF. DNA of the CDR3: TGTGCCAGCAGTATTGGACAGGGGCAGACCCAGTACTTC.

This clonotype appeared a few times. The chain carries TRBV30 and TRBJ2-1; D gene uncertain. This CDR3 is built from 13 residues. Germline V gene data show CDR1 as GTSNPN and CDR2 as SVGIG (reference sequence). Trimming removed 0 bases from V and 7 bases from J, with 10 bases in between. The CDR3 is CAWSVRSRNEQFF. CDR3 nucleotide sequence: TGTGCCTGGAGTGTAAGAAGTCGGAATGAGCAGTTCTTC.

This clonotype was detected ten times or more. The gene calls are TRBV5-1 and TRBJ2-7; D is possibly TRBD1 (6 bases). Germline assignment: CDR1 SGHRS and CDR2 YFSETQ. Between the trimmed V and J ends, which lost 0 bases and 4 bases, there was a span of 11 bases. This CDR3 comprises 14 residues. DNA of the CDR3: TGCGCCAGCAGCTTGGATTCCAGGGGATACGAGCAGTACTTC. Translation gives CASSLDSRGYEQYF.

This clonotype was observed a few times. The J gene is TRBJ1-2, the V gene TRBV5-1; tentative D call: TRBD1 (5 bases). The CDR3 sequence is 13 residues long. The germline gives CDR1 SGHRS, CDR2 YFSETQ. V was shortened by 0 bases and J by 6 bases, with 9 bases between the two germline ends. CDR3 region: CASSLGWGDGYTF. In DNA, the CDR3 is TGCGCCAGCAGCTTGGGTTGGGGGGATGGCTACACCTTC.

This clonotype was counted ten times or more. The V and J genes are TRBV12-3 or TRBV12-4 and TRBJ1-5, with D tentatively TRBD1 (5 bases). V was trimmed by 3 bases and J by 9 bases, leaving 15 bases between them. There are 14 residues in the CDR3. CDR3 in DNA: TGTGCCAGCAGTTTCCTGAGTCAGGGTAGGCCCCAGCATTTT. Its translation is CASSFLSQGRPQHF.

This chain joins TRBV20-1 and TRBJ2-1, with 9 bases matching TRBD2. This CDR3 has 18 residues. Germline values: CDR1 DFQATT, CDR2 SNEGSKA (reference sequence). J was trimmed by 2 bases and V by 6 bases; bases with no gene match: 17. The CDR3 DNA sequence: TGCAGTGCAGTGAGTTATGGGGGCGGGGGGGCTACCTACAATGAGCAGTTCTTC. The encoded protein is CSAVSYGGGGATYNEQFF.

In its sample, this clonotype was seen many times. The chain combines TRBV27 with TRBJ2-1; 8 bases fit TRBD2. Germline values: CDR1 MNHEY, CDR2 SMNVEV (reference sequence). The CDR3 contains 13 residues. Trimming cost V 3 bases and J 8 bases; bases outside gene matches: 3. The chain's CDR3 is CASSFSGGDEQFF. In nucleotides, the CDR3 is TGTGCCAGCAGTTTCTCGGGAGGGGATGAGCAGTTCTTC.

The V call is TRBV28, the J call TRBJ1-2; 10 positions agree with TRBD1. From germline, CDR1 is MDHEN and CDR2 SYDVKM. J was trimmed by 8 bases and V by 5 bases; bases with no gene match: 14. The CDR3 sequence is 16 residues long. The CDR3 nucleotides read TGTGCCAGCAGTCCTGGACAGGGGGGTCCCCTTGGGGGCTACACCTTC. It specifies CASSPGQGGPLGGYTF.

This clonotype was counted only a few times. This may be a read error, as it is one base from a much larger clone. The CDR3: CSARINRLNTEAFF. The DNA for the CDR3 is TGCAGTGCTAGGATCAACAGACTGAACACTGAAGCTTTCTTT. The chain is built from TRBV20-1 and TRBJ1-1; D not resolved. The CDR3 is made up of 14 amino acids. Germline V gene sequence: CDR1 DFQATT, CDR2 SNEGSKA (reference sequence). Trimming shortened V by 3 bases and J by 0 bases, and 11 bases separated the two germline ends.

This clonotype was observed at least ten times. The V and J genes are TRBV6-1 and TRBJ1-2; TRBD1 agrees at 8 bases. From germline, CDR1 is MNHNS and CDR2 SASEGT. The CDR3 is made up of 17 amino acids. V dropped 6 bases and J dropped 4; count of bases not matched to a gene: 16. The CDR3 protein is CASSVGTGALYRYGYTF. The CDR3 DNA is TGTGCCAGCAGCGTCGGGACAGGTGCCCTATACCGCTATGGCTACACCTTC.